The 3 T cell receptor beta chains listed next were all sequenced from one sample in a study of Tregs in tolerant kidney transplant recipients. Clones were sequenced by immunoSEQ multiplex PCR, and TCRdb holds only the in-frame ones, with some missing. The sample lists approximately 90,000 clones, roughly 92% occurring once. The sequenced material came from CD8+ T cells from blood. Receptors were obtained from a human donor in good health.

The CDR3 loop reads CASSLSNYNEQFF. DNA of the CDR3: TGTGCCAGCAGTTTATCGAACTACAATGAGCAGTTCTTC. The V gene is TRBV27, the J gene TRBJ2-1; D is uncertain. The CDR3 consists of 13 residues. Looked up from germline, CDR1 is MNHEY and CDR2 is SMNVEV (reference sequence). Trimming took 0 bases from V and 3 from J, leaving 3 bases between them.

The genes are TRBV2 and TRBJ2-5, with a possible D match to TRBD2 (5 bases). The CDR3 has 13 residues. V gave up 6 bases and J gave up 5 bases, with 13 bases separating them. In germline, CDR1 is SNHLY, CDR2 FYNNEI. CDR3 amino acids: CASSPEGWETQYF. For the CDR3, the DNA is TGTGCCAGCAGCCCCGAGGGATGGGAGACCCAGTACTTC.

V and J are TRBV25-1 and TRBJ1-2; D remains unclear. V gave up 7 bases and J gave up 1 base, with 16 bases separating them. This CDR3 is 15 amino acids long. Germline CDR1 is MGHDK and CDR2 is SYGVNS. The CDR3 DNA is TGTGCCAGCACCGACGGACGGATATTTAACTATGGCTACACCTTC. This sequence encodes CASTDGRIFNYGYTF.